The T cell receptor (beta chain) under discussion was sequenced for a study of blood T cell repertoires in COVID-19. Study-level information: COVID-19 samples from acute and convalescent phases originated in the United States, Italy and Spain. PBMCs, B-cell-depleted T cells, or T cells provided the cDNA or gDNA that made up the material.

The CDR3 is 15 residues long. Trimming took 2 bases from V and 7 from J; bases not matched to a gene: 9. The V gene's germline CDR1 is MNHNS and CDR2 SASEGT. As originally analysed: Estimated nucleated cell counts came from reference gene primer amplification. Libraries were prepared by immunoSEQ multiplex PCR; TCRdb keeps only in-frame clonotypes and omits some of them. Clonal size and the V and J genes are those of that table, whereas D and trimming came from the DNA. The table has about 190,000 clones, around 89% seen once; the top ten hold approximately 5.6%. The TCR comes from a man aged 40-55 years with active or convalescent COVID-19. The rearrangement joins TRBV6-1 to TRBJ1-2; 8 bases align to TRBD1. Sequencing was carried out using peripheral blood. Here the CDR3 reads CASSEIRTGPSGYTF. CDR3 in DNA: TGTGCCAGCAGTGAAATCCGGACAGGGCCTTCTGGCTACACCTTC.